The rows below give T cell receptor beta chains drawn from one sample of a study of identifying expanded T cells in peripheral blood. Sequenced by immunoSEQ multiplex PCR; TCRdb stores in-frame clones only, minus some. The sample contains some 100,000 clones, 87% of which appear only once. The sequencing sample was made of blood. Receptors were obtained from a person aged 18-70 years in good health. Both conserved end residues are part of each CDR3. A D gene is named only where the DNA matches it firmly. Some rows have no size entry. The others give once, few or many, or a class for an expanded clone.

CDR3 protein	CDR3 DNA	D gene	clone size	V gene	J gene
CASSLATGAGNTIYF	TGCGCCAGCAGCTTGGCCACGGGGGCTGGAAACACCATATATTTT	NA	NA	TRBV5-1	TRBJ1-3
CASSDGGPQHF	TGTGCCAGCAGTGACGGGGGGCCCCAGCATTTT	NA	NA	TRBV6-4	TRBJ1-5
CAWRPRGHYGYTF	TGTGCCTGGAGACCGCGGGGACACTATGGCTACACCTTC	NA	NA	TRBV30	TRBJ1-2
CASSYSYSYEQYF	TGTGCCAGCAGTTACTCGTACAGCTACGAGCAGTACTTC	NA	NA	TRBV6-6	TRBJ2-7
CASSLFGGRVTQYF	TGTGCCAGCAGCTTGTTTGGGGGCAGGGTGACCCAGTACTTC	NA	NA	TRBV5-4	TRBJ2-5
CASSATGLAGGMQFF	TGTGCCAGTAGTGCCACGGGACTAGCGGGGGGGATGCAGTTCTTC	TRBD2	NA	TRBV19	TRBJ2-1
CASSLRLAGGRRTQYF	TGTGCCAGCAGCTTAAGGCTAGCGGGGGGCCGCCGTACGCAGTATTTT	TRBD2	NA	TRBV7-2	TRBJ2-3
CASSLAFTDTQYF	TGTGCCAGCAGCTTGGCGTTCACAGATACGCAGTATTTT	NA	NA	TRBV5-6	TRBJ2-3
CASSGPRTGGYNSPLHF	TGTGCCAGCTCCGGGCCCCGGACAGGGGGCTATAATTCACCCCTCCACTTT	TRBD1	NA	TRBV2	TRBJ1-6
CASSESGGSEPDTQYF	TGCGCCAGCAGTGAGTCGGGGGGATCCGAACCAGATACGCAGTATTTT	NA	NA	TRBV10-1	TRBJ2-3
CASSLGQGSTDTQYF	TGCGCCAGCAGCTTGGGGCAGGGGTCCACAGATACGCAGTATTTT	NA	NA	TRBV5-1	TRBJ2-3
CASSSQGVHTEAFF	TGTGCCAGCAGTTCACAGGGGGTGCACACTGAAGCTTTCTTT	TRBD1	NA	TRBV27	TRBJ1-1
CASSGDINQPQHF	TGTGCCAGCAGTGGCGACATCAATCAGCCCCAGCATTTT	NA	NA	TRBV2	TRBJ1-5
CASSPRQGRYEQYF	TGTGCCAGCAGCCCAAGACAGGGTCGATACGAGCAGTACTTC	TRBD1	NA	TRBV7-2	TRBJ2-7
CASSLGRGASTDTQYF	TGCGCCAGCAGCTTGGGTCGGGGGGCTAGCACAGATACGCAGTATTTT	NA	NA	TRBV5-1	TRBJ2-3
CASSLQIPTYSGNTIYF	TGTGCCAGCAGCCTCCAAATTCCGACCTACTCTGGAAACACCATATATTTT	NA	once	TRBV7-2	TRBJ1-3
CASSVEPNSYEQYF	TGTGCCAGCAGCGTAGAACCCAACTCCTACGAGCAGTACTTC	NA	NA	TRBV9	TRBJ2-7
CASSLLSAGYSDRSARAEQFF	TGTGCCAGCAGTTTACTCTCCGCAGGATACTCAGACAGAAGCGCTAGGGCCGAGCAGTTCTTC	NA	NA	TRBV28	TRBJ2-1
CASSVDRALSNQPQHF	TGTGCCAGCAGTGTGGACAGGGCCCTTAGCAATCAGCCCCAGCATTTT	TRBD1	NA	TRBV2	TRBJ1-5
CASGRGIRTTEAFF	TGTGCCAGTGGGCGGGGAATAAGGACCACTGAAGCTTTCTTT	NA	NA	TRBV19	TRBJ1-1
CATLSVGSQPTNTGELFF	TGTGCCACCCTATCTGTGGGCAGCCAGCCCACGAACACCGGGGAGCTGTTTTTT	NA	once	TRBV15	TRBJ2-2
CATSGGTSETDTQYF	TGTGCCACCAGCGGCGGGACTAGCGAGACAGATACGCAGTATTTT	TRBD2	NA	TRBV15	TRBJ2-3
CASSYSHGVGETQYF	TGTGCCAGCAGTTACTCTCATGGGGTGGGGGAGACCCAGTACTTC	NA	NA	TRBV6-6	TRBJ2-5
CSANVQKNTEAFF	TGCAGCGCTAACGTACAGAAGAACACTGAAGCTTTCTTT	NA	NA	TRBV29-1	TRBJ1-1
CASGFNVRQWESTDTQYF	TGTGCTAGTGGTTTCAACGTTCGGCAGTGGGAAAGCACAGATACGCAGTATTTT	NA	once	TRBV12-5	TRBJ2-3
CASSLRQGGDGYTF	TGTGCCAGCAGCTTACGGCAGGGGGGAGATGGCTACACCTTC	TRBD1	NA	TRBV13	TRBJ1-2
CSVAVSAGGRVNTDTQYF	TGCAGCGTTGCGGTGTCGGCAGGCGGTAGGGTAAACACAGATACGCAGTATTTT	NA	NA	TRBV29-1	TRBJ2-3
CASSHRYLGTGELFF	TGTGCCAGCAGCCATAGGTACCTCGGGACCGGGGAGCTGTTTTTT	NA	NA	TRBV7-8	TRBJ2-2